This T cell receptor (beta chain) was identified in a study of shared clonotypes between healthy human individuals. Findings and caveats of the study: The study found lower generation probabilities in non-shared clonotypes than in those shared by all four donors.

Sorted-subset replicate PCRs used 200 ng DNA, approximately 33,000 T cell genomes. Assay used: immunoSEQ multiplex PCR; TCRdb lists only in-frame clones, some missing. The data contain around 550,000 clones, 90% to 95% of them singletons. A remark on this clone: Its antigen is still unknown.

The naive CD8 subset, CD45RO-negative cells positively selected for CCR7, excluded terminally differentiated effector memory CD45RA+ cells. Free of recent acute infections or vaccinations, the donors were healthy HIV-negative adults. This CDR3 spans 15 amino acids. Germline loops: CDR1 SGDLS, CDR2 YYNGEE. The junction had 1 base not matched to a gene; V was cut back by 0 bases and J by 8 bases. This clonotype was obtained from a woman aged 25-40 years in good health. Sequencing used naive CD8+ T cells sorted from blood. The chain uses TRBV9 and TRBJ2-1, with TRBD2 matching over 14 bases. The DNA for the CDR3 is TGTGCCAGCAGCGTAGGGGGACTAGCGGGAGATGAGCAGTTCTTC. It translates to CASSVGGLAGDEQFF.